One and the same sample provided the 27 T cell receptor beta chains below, sequenced in a study of cytomegalovirus exposure and HLA in healthy donors. Method: immunoSEQ multiplex PCR; TCRdb's copy keeps in-frame clones and lacks some. Altogether roughly 130,000 clones are present, 84% being singletons, with the ten largest covering approximately 1.5%. The sequenced sample was PBMCs. The receptors stem from a woman aged 25-40 years in good health and CMV-seronegative.

This clone has just a few counts. The chain joins TRBV10-1 to TRBJ2-5; TRBD1 matches 10 bases. Germline V gene data show CDR1 as WNHNN and CDR2 as SYGVQD (reference sequence). The junction had 7 bases not matched to a gene; V was cut back by 1 base and J by 5 bases. This CDR3 is built from 16 residues. The CDR3 nucleotides read TGCGCCAGCAGTGAGTTAATGGGACAGGGGCTGGAGACCCAGTACTTC. Translation gives CASSELMGQGLETQYF.

The chain couples TRBV7-2 to TRBJ2-7, with D possibly matching TRBD1 (5 bases). Germline assignment: CDR1 SGHTA and CDR2 FQGNSA. V was cut by 5 bases and J by 6 bases, with 14 bases left in between. The CDR3 contains 13 residues. In DNA, the CDR3 is TGTGCCAGCAGCCAGGGTGTAGGGTTCGAGCAGTACTTC. Its translation: CASSQGVGFEQYF.

The chain employs TRBV4-1 and TRBJ1-2; possible D gene TRBD1, 5 bases. V gave up 2 bases and J gave up 4 bases, with 14 bases separating them. This CDR3 is built from 15 residues. The germline V gene has CDR1 MGHRA and CDR2 YSYEKL. DNA for the CDR3: TGCGCCAGCAGCCAACGGCAGGGATATGTCTATGGCTACACCTTC. It is translated as CASSQRQGYVYGYTF.

In nucleotides, the CDR3 is TGTGCCAGCAGTTTAGGTGGGACAGGGCTGATAACCTTC. Its translation is CASSLGGTGLITF. The chain combines TRBV27 with TRBJ1-2; 9 bases line up with TRBD1. The J segment lost 14 bases and the V segment lost 2 bases, leaving 9 bases of the junction unmatched. CDR3 length: 13 amino acids. Looked up from germline, CDR1 is MNHEY and CDR2 is SMNVEV (reference sequence).

The CDR3 reads CASSPPGDSGGYTF. As DNA, the CDR3 is TGTGCCAGCTCACCACCGGGTGACTCTGGTGGCTACACCTTC. The chain joins TRBV18 to TRBJ1-2; unclear D gene. V lost 0 bases to trimming and J lost 7 bases, with 12 bases between them. CDR1 is KGHSH, CDR2 LQKENI, per germline. This CDR3 is built from 14 residues.

Here the CDR3 DNA reads TGTGCCAGCAGTGCAACAGGGATTCGTCTTAGTGAAAAACTGTTTTTT. Protein product: CASSATGIRLSEKLFF. This chain links TRBV6-1 with TRBJ1-4; D possibly corresponds to TRBD1 (6 bases). V was trimmed by 4 bases and J by 7 bases, leaving 19 bases between them. CDR1 is MNHNS and CDR2 is SASEGT in the germline V gene. The length of the CDR3 is 16 residues.

V is TRBV29-1 and J is TRBJ2-5, with D uncertain. CDR1 and CDR2 (germline): SQVTM, ANQGSEA. The CDR3 spans 12 residues. V was shortened by 4 bases and J by 2 bases, with 8 bases between the two germline ends. The chain's CDR3 is CSVVRQQETQYF. DNA of the CDR3: TGCAGCGTTGTCAGGCAACAAGAGACCCAGTACTTC.

The CDR3 sequence is CASSQEGVRRHGNTIYF. The CDR3 bases are TGTGCCAGCAGCCAAGAAGGCGTCAGGCGTCATGGAAACACCATATATTTT. This chain joins TRBV4-2 and TRBJ1-3; D uncertain. V dropped 0 bases and J dropped 3 bases, with 15 bases sitting between them. The CDR3 is 17 amino acids. Germline-derived CDR1 and CDR2 are LGHNA and YNFKEQ.

V gene TRBV11-2 combines with J gene TRBJ1-2; D may be TRBD1 (5 bases). V gave up 2 bases and J gave up 6 bases, with 19 bases separating them. CDR1 and CDR2 (germline): SGHAT, FQNNGV. The CDR3 is made up of 16 amino acids. DNA for the CDR3: TGTGCCAGCAGCTTACGGCGTTGGCAGGGCCACAATGGCTACACCTTC. Translation gives CASSLRRWQGHNGYTF.

This sequence joins TRBV5-6 and TRBJ1-1; the D gene is possibly TRBD1 (6 bases). Germline values: CDR1 SGHDT, CDR2 YYEEEE. V dropped 2 bases and J dropped 1 base, with 12 bases sitting between them. This CDR3 has 15 residues. This chain's CDR3 is CASSLQGLSNTEAFF. The CDR3 DNA follows: TGTGCCAGCAGCTTACAGGGTTTGTCGAACACTGAAGCTTTCTTT. Looking up the rest from reference TRBV5-6 and TRBJ1-1 gives the full variable domain: DAGVTQSPTHLIKTRGQQVTLRCSPKSGHDTVSWYQQALGQGPQFIFQYYEEEERQRGNFPDRFSGHQFPNYSSELNVNALLLGDSALYLCASSLQGLSNTEAFFGQGTRLTVV.

This rearrangement joins TRBV2 to TRBJ2-7, with D possibly being TRBD2 (6 bases). V was clipped by 6 bases and J by 6 bases, with 9 bases between them. Germline CDR1 and CDR2: SNHLY and FYNNEI. This CDR3 region has 11 residues. The CDR3 region has the DNA TGTGCCAGCAGGCAGGGAGGCGAGCAGTACTTC. Protein product: CASRQGGEQYF.

The CDR3 spells CASSYTGFYGYTF. DNA for the CDR3: TGTGCCAGCAGTTATACAGGATTTTATGGCTACACCTTC. The chain links TRBV6-5 to TRBJ1-2; maybe TRBD1 (5 bases). The germline V gene encodes CDR1 MNHEY and CDR2 SVGAGI. The CDR3 is 13 amino acids. V was trimmed by 3 bases and J by 5 bases, leaving 10 bases between them.

On this clone: Within the sample, other DNA sequences also encode this same CDR3. V usage is TRBV7-9 and J usage is TRBJ2-5; D perhaps matches TRBD2 (6 bases). Looked up from germline, CDR1 is SEHNR and CDR2 is FQNEAQ (reference sequence). Trimming shortened V by 1 base and J by 0 bases, and 9 bases separated the two germline ends. The CDR3 is made up of 15 amino acids. The CDR3: CASSLEGGYQETQYF. CDR3 bases: TGTGCCAGCAGCTTAGAAGGAGGGTACCAAGAGACCCAGTACTTC. Full variable domain (missing parts from reference TRBV7-9 and TRBJ2-5): DTGVSQNPRHKITKRGQNVTFRCDPISEHNRLYWYRQTLGQGPEFLTYFQNEAQLEKSRLLSDRFSAERPKGSFSTLEIQRTEQGDSAMYLCASSLEGGYQETQYFGPGTRLLVL.

This clone was found many times. In DNA form, the CDR3 reads TGTGCCAGCAGTGAATCGTCGGCAGCGGAAGCCTACGAGCAGTACTTC. It translates to CASSESSAAEAYEQYF. The rearrangement links TRBV6-1 to TRBJ2-7; a possible D gene is TRBD2 (5 bases). The CDR3 has 16 residues. V dropped 2 bases and J dropped 2 bases, with 16 bases sitting between them. The germline V gene encodes CDR1 MNHNS and CDR2 SASEGT.

The CDR3 nucleotides read TGCGCCAGCAGCTTTTCGACTAGCAGATCCGGGGAGCTGTTTTTT. It is translated as CASSFSTSRSGELFF. V usage is TRBV5-1 and J usage is TRBJ2-2; TRBD2 matches 7 bases. The CDR3 is made up of 15 amino acids. Germline V gene lookup returns CDR1 SGHRS and CDR2 YFSETQ. V trimming: 2 bases; J trimming: 6 bases; junction bases outside the gene matches: 7.

This chain links TRBV28 with TRBJ1-1; D uncertain. Germline CDR1 reads MDHEN; CDR2 reads SYDVKM. The CDR3 has 14 residues. The germline V and J ends were trimmed by 6 bases and 6 bases, with 17 bases remaining between them. CDR3 residues: CASRTPFVAAEAFF. The CDR3 bases are TGTGCCAGCAGGACGCCCTTTGTGGCGGCTGAAGCTTTCTTT.

This clone was detected only once. Since a much larger clone is just one base distant, this may be a read error. V is TRBV13 and J is TRBJ2-1, with TRBD2 matching 7 bases. Germline V lookup: CDR1 PRHDT, CDR2 FYEKMQ (reference sequence). V was pared by 1 base and J by 3 bases, with 0 bases of the junction left unmatched. CDR3 length: 14 amino acids. The DNA for the CDR3 is TGTGCCAGCAGCTTAGCGGGGGGCTACAATGAGCAGTTCTTC. Translating it yields CASSLAGGYNEQFF.

The rearrangement links TRBV11-2 to TRBJ2-7; a weak D match, TRBD1 (6 bases). CDR1 is SGHAT, CDR2 FQNNGV, per germline. The CDR3 runs to 17 residues. V lost 7 bases to trimming and J lost 5 bases, with 27 bases between them. The CDR3 nucleotides read TGTGCCAGCAAAAAAACAGGGAACCCAGTAGGTGCAGACGAGCAGTACTTC. This encodes CASKKTGNPVGADEQYF.

The chain joins TRBV5-1 to TRBJ2-5, with 8 bases fitting TRBD2. Germline loops: CDR1 SGHRS, CDR2 YFSETQ. The CDR3 sequence is 15 residues long. V shed 0 bases and J 3 bases; nucleotides not matched to a gene: 4. CDR3 in DNA: TGCGCCAGCAGCTTGGAGGGACTAGGAAAAGAGACCCAGTACTTC. Encoded protein: CASSLEGLGKETQYF.

The chain joins TRBV5-4 to TRBJ1-4; 7 nucleotides match TRBD1. CDR3 size: 14 residues. V gave up 6 bases and J gave up 8 bases; unmatched junction bases: 10. Germline V gives CDR1 SGHNT, CDR2 YYREEE (reference sequence). CDR3 protein: CASTMTGSEEKLFF. CDR3 DNA: TGTGCCAGCACCATGACAGGGTCAGAGGAAAAACTGTTTTTT.

V gene TRBV6-1 combines with J gene TRBJ1-4, with no clear D. This CDR3 contains 15 residues. V was trimmed by 5 bases and J by 8 bases, leaving 18 bases between them. Looked up from germline, CDR1 is MNHNS and CDR2 is SASEGT. Here the CDR3 reads CASSSLGSRGEKLFF. The CDR3 nucleotides are TGTGCCAGCAGTTCCCTTGGGTCCCGAGGGGAAAAACTGTTTTTT.

The rearrangement joins TRBV19 to TRBJ2-1, with D possibly being TRBD2 (5 bases). V was trimmed by 0 bases and J by 2 bases, leaving 17 bases between them. Germline CDR1 reads LNHDA; CDR2 reads SQIVND (reference sequence). The CDR3 spans 18 residues. The CDR3 is CASSIDRVAGKPYNEQFF. CDR3 DNA: TGTGCCAGTAGTATAGATAGGGTCGCGGGTAAGCCCTACAATGAGCAGTTCTTC.

This chain uses TRBV6-6 with TRBJ1-6; 7 bases are shared with TRBD1. CDR3 length equals 16 residues. V was clipped by 5 bases and J by 6 bases; unmatched bases: 10. Germline CDR1 reads MNHNY; CDR2 reads SVGAGI (reference sequence). CDR3 protein: CASSTPPGTVNSPLHF. In DNA form, the CDR3 reads TGTGCCAGCAGTACCCCACCCGGGACAGTTAATTCACCCCTCCACTTT.

The V and J genes are TRBV14 and TRBJ2-7; a possible D gene is TRBD1 (8 bases). Germline CDR1 reads SGHDN; CDR2 reads FVKESK. There are 15 residues in the CDR3. The V and J ends lost 4 bases and 2 bases respectively, with 15 bases between them. CDR3 sequence reads: CASSPGQGGTYEQYF. The CDR3 coding sequence is TGTGCCAGCAGCCCCGGACAGGGAGGGACCTACGAGCAGTACTTC. Drawing the rest from reference TRBV14 and TRBJ2-7, the complete variable domain is EAGVTQFPSHSVIEKGQTVTLRCDPISGHDNLYWYRRVMGKEIKFLLHFVKESKQDESGMPNNRFLAERTGGTYSTLKVQPAELEDSGVYFCASSPGQGGTYEQYFGPGTRLTVT.

This clone came up once. The V call is TRBV2, the J call TRBJ1-5; unclear D gene. Trimming took off 3 bases at V and 7 bases at J, with 10 bases between the two ends. Germline-derived CDR1 and CDR2 are SNHLY and FYNNEI. The CDR3 has 13 residues. The CDR3 reads CASSEVREQPQHF. The CDR3 bases are TGTGCCAGCAGTGAGGTTAGGGAGCAGCCCCAGCATTTT.

The chain carries TRBV12-5 and TRBJ1-1; D might be TRBD1 (5 bases). CDR3 length equals 14 residues. The germline CDR1 and CDR2 sequences are LGHNT and FRNRAP. V gave up 7 bases and J gave up 0 bases, with 12 bases separating them. In DNA, the CDR3 is TGTGCTAGTGTAGCCCAGACAGTGAACACTGAAGCTTTCTTT. Protein: CASVAQTVNTEAFF.

The chain carries TRBV7-2 and TRBJ2-1; D is perhaps TRBD2 (7 bases). CDR3 length: 16 residues. V was clipped by 0 bases and J by 8 bases, with 17 bases between them. Germline V gene lookup returns CDR1 SGHTA and CDR2 FQGNSA. The chain's CDR3 is CASSLAAGAGDDEQFF. CDR3 in DNA: TGTGCCAGCAGCTTAGCGGCGGGGGCCGGAGACGATGAGCAGTTCTTC.